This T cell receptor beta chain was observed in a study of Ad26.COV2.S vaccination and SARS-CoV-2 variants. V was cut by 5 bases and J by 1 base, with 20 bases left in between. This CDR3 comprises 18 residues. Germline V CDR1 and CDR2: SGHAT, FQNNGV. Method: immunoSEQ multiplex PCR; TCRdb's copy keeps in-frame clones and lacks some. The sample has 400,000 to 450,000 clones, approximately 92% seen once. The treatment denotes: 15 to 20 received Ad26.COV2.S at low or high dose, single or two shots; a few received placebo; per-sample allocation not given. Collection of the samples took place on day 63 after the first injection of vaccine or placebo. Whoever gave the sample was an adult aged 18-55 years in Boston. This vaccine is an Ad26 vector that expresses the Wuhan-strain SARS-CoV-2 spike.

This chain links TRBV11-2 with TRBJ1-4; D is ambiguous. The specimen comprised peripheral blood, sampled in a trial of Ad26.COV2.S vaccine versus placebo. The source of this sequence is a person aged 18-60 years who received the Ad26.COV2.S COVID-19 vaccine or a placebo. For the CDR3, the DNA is TGTGCCAGCAGCCTACAGCAAGCCCTCCCGGTAACTAATGAAAAACTGTTTTTT. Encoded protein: CASSLQQALPVTNEKLFF.